The T cell receptor (beta chain) under discussion was sequenced for a study of CD8+ T cells in alopecia areata. Study-level background: At a dose of 5 to 10 mg twice daily, oral tofacitinib was given to treated patients. Findings and limits, study-wide: Scalp clonality decreased significantly with tofacitinib, and so did expanded CD8+ clones among the top 100.

This clone has only a few counts. The antigen is undetermined. The treatment is: oral pan-JAK inhibitor, 5-10 mg twice daily. Extracted RNA was reverse transcribed into cDNA, the sequencing template. The repertoire was sequenced with immunoSEQ multiplex PCR; TCRdb's copy has only in-frame clones and lacks some. The table has approximately 180,000 clones, 40% to 65% seen once. This clonotype originated in a human donor with alopecia areata. The sample here was CD8+ T cells sorted from blood, taken at week 24, from a patient treated with tofacitinib.

DNA of the CDR3: TGTGCCAGCAGCCGATCCTATGGCTACACCTTC. As protein: CASSRSYGYTF. The rearrangement uses TRBV9 and TRBJ1-2; D not certain. Germline assignment: CDR1 SGDLS and CDR2 YYNGEE. The ends were cut back, 4 bases at V and 4 bases at J, with 5 bases in the middle. The CDR3 sequence is 11 residues long.